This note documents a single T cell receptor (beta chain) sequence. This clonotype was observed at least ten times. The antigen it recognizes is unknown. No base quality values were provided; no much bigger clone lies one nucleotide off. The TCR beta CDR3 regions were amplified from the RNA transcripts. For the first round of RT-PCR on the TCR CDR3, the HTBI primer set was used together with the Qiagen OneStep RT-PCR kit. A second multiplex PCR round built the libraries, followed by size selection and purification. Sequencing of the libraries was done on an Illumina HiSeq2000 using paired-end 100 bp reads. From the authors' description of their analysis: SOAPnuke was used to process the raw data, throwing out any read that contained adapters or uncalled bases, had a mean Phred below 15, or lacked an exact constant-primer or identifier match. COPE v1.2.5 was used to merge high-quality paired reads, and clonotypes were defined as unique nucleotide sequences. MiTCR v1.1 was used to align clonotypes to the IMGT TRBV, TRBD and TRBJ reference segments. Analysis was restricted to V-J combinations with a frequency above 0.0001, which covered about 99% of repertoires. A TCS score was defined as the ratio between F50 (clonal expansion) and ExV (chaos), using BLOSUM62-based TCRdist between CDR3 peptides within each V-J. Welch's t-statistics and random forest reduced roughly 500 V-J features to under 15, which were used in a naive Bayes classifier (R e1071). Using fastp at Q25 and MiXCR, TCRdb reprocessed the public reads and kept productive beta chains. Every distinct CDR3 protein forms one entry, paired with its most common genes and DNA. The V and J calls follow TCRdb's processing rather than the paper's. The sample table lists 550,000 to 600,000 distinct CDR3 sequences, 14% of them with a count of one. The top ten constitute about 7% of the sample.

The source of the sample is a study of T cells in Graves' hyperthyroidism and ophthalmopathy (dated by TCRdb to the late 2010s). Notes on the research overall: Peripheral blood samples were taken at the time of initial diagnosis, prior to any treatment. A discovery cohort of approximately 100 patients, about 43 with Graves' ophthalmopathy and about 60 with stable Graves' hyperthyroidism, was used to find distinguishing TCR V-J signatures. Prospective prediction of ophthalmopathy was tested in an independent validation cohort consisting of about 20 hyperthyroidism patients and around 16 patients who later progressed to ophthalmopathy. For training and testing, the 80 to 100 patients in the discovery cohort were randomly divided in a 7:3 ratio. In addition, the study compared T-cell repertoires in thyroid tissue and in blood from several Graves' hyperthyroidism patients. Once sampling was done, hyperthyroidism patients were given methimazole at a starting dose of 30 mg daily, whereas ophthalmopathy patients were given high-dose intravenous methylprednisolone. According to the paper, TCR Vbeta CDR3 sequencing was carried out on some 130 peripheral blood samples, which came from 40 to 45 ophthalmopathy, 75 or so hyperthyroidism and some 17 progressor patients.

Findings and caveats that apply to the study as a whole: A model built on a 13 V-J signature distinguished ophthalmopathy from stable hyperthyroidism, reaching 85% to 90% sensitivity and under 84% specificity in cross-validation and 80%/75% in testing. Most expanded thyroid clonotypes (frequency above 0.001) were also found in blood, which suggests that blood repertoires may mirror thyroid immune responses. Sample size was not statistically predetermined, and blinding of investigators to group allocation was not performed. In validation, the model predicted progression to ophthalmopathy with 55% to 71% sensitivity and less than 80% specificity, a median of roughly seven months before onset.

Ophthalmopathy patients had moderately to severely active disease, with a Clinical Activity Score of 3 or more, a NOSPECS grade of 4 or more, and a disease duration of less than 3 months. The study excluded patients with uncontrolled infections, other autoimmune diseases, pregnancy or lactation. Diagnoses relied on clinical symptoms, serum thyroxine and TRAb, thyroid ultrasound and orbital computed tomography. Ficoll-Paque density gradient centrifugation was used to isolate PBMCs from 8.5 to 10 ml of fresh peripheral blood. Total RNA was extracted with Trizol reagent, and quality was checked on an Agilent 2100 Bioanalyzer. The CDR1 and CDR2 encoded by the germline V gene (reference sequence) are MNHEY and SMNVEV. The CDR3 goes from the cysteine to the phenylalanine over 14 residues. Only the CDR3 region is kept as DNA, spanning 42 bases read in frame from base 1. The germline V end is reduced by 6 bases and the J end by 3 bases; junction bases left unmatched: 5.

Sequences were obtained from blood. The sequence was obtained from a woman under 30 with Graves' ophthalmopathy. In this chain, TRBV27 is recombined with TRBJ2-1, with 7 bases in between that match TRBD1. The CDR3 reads CASSSTGVYNEQFF. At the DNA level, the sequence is TGTGCCAGCAGCTCAACAGGGGTCTACAATGAGCAGTTCTTC.